This TCR beta chain is from a study of blood T cell repertoires in COVID-19. Study context: Whether acute or convalescent, the COVID-19 samples came from the United States, Italy and Spain. T cells, B-cell-depleted T cells, or PBMCs supplied cDNA or gDNA.

Authors' methods: Reference gene primer amplification gave estimated nucleated cell counts. Sequencing used immunoSEQ multiplex PCR; TCRdb keeps in-frame clones, though not all of them. V, J and clone size are taken as reported in that table, and D and trimming were inferred from the DNA itself. Of about 260,000 clones in the sample, 85% are singletons; the top ten hold roughly 15%. The CDR3 has 13 amino acids. Trimming took off 4 bases at V and 1 base at J, with 7 bases between the two ends. Per germline, CDR1 MNHEY and CDR2 SVGAGI. This clone showed up many times. This clonotype originated in a human donor in a cohort sampled during active COVID-19. The chain carries TRBV6-5 and TRBJ1-1, with D possibly TRBD1 on 5 matching bases. The source material was peripheral blood. The DNA of the CDR3 is TGTGCCAGCAGTTGGACACCGAACACTGAAGCTTTCTTT. Translating gives CASSWTPNTEAFF.